Shown below are 28 T cell receptor beta chains from a single sample sequenced in a study of blood T cell repertoires in COVID-19. Clones were read by immunoSEQ multiplex PCR, and TCRdb kept only the in-frame ones, dropping some. Among 24,000 or so clones listed, approximately 86% were seen once. Sequenced material: peripheral blood. The origin of the receptors is a human donor with acute or convalescent COVID-19. The donor label of this sample is uncertain.

This rearrangement joins TRBV11-1 to TRBJ2-3, with D perhaps TRBD2 (6 bases). CDR3 length: 15 residues. The V gene lost 5 bases and the J gene lost 5 bases, with 17 bases spanning the gap. CDR1 SGHAT and CDR2 FQDESV come from the germline V gene (reference sequence). The CDR3 reads CASSPQKGRKDTQYF. CDR3 nucleotides: TGTGCCAGCAGCCCCCAGAAAGGGAGGAAAGATACGCAGTATTTT.

V and J are TRBV5-1 and TRBJ2-3; 9 bases line up with TRBD2. J lost 5 bases, V lost 5 bases, and 12 bases had no gene match. The V gene's germline CDR1 is SGHRS and CDR2 YFSETQ. This CDR3 is built from 16 residues. CDR3 in amino acids: CASSPTGTSPVDTQYF. The CDR3 DNA reads as TGCGCCAGCAGTCCCACCGGGACTAGCCCGGTAGATACGCAGTATTTT.

This clone is a singleton in its sample. The rearrangement links TRBV9 to TRBJ2-1; 8 nucleotides align to TRBD2. Looked up from germline, CDR1 is SGDLS and CDR2 is YYNGEE. Germline trimming cut 0 bases from V and 8 bases from J; bases unmatched to any gene: 10. This CDR3 is built from 16 residues. The CDR3 sequence: CASSVGVAGIIDEQFF. The CDR3 DNA reads TGTGCCAGCAGCGTAGGAGTAGCGGGAATTATCGATGAGCAGTTCTTC. The full variable domain, its missing parts supplied by reference TRBV9 and TRBJ2-1, is DSGVTQTPKHLITATGQRVTLRCSPRSGDLSVYWYQQSLDQGLQFLIQYYNGEERAKGNILERFSAQQFPDLHSELNLSSLELGDSALYFCASSVGVAGIIDEQFFGPGTRLTVL.

This rearrangement joins TRBV7-2 to TRBJ2-7, with D uncertain. Between the trimmed V and J ends, which lost 1 base and 3 bases, there was a span of 7 bases. The CDR3 consists of 13 residues. The germline V gene has CDR1 SGHTA and CDR2 FQGNSA. The CDR3 nucleotides are TGTGCCAGCAGCTTAGGGGCATTCTACGAGCAGTACTTC. This sequence encodes CASSLGAFYEQYF.

J is TRBJ2-5 and V is TRBV10-3; perhaps TRBD1 as D (5 bases). The CDR3 contains 14 residues. Trimming shortened V by 0 bases and J by 7 bases, and 12 bases separated the two germline ends. Germline V lookup: CDR1 ENHRY, CDR2 SYGVKD. The CDR3 DNA sequence: TGTGCCATCAGTGAGTCTGGGGCAGGGTGGACCCAGTACTTC. Amino acid sequence: CAISESGAGWTQYF.

The CDR3 spells CASRGQGANTGELFF. The CDR3 DNA is TGTGCCAGCCGTGGACAGGGGGCGAACACCGGGGAGCTGTTTTTT. The chain combines TRBV19 with TRBJ2-2, with 10 bases fitting TRBD1. CDR1 LNHDA and CDR2 SQIVND come from the germline V gene (reference sequence). V lost 9 bases and J lost 0; bases outside the gene matches: 4. The length of the CDR3 is 15 residues.

The chain is built from TRBV12-3 or TRBV12-4 and TRBJ2-1; TRBD2 is a possible D gene (5 bases). Trimming removed 6 bases at V and 4 bases at J, with 7 bases between. The CDR3 has 12 amino acids. The DNA for the CDR3 is TGTGCCAGCAGCTCGGGGTACAATGAGCAGTTCTTC. Protein sequence: CASSSGYNEQFF.

This rearrangement joins TRBV7-3 to TRBJ2-1, with D possibly TRBD1 on 5 matching bases. The CDR3 contains 16 residues. Germline V gives CDR1 SGHTA, CDR2 FQGTGA. Trimming cost V 2 bases and J 3 bases, with 14 bases left between them. Here the CDR3 reads CASSLDEAGIYNEQFF. DNA for the CDR3: TGTGCCAGCAGCTTAGACGAGGCAGGGATCTACAATGAGCAGTTCTTC.

This chain uses TRBV19 with TRBJ1-1; D is ambiguous. Deletions cut 7 bases from V and 8 bases from J, with 17 bases between. Germline V gene data show CDR1 as LNHDA and CDR2 as SQIVND (reference sequence). The CDR3 has 13 amino acids. Here the CDR3 reads CASTSEVSREAFF. The CDR3 DNA reads as TGTGCCAGTACCTCCGAGGTCTCTAGGGAAGCTTTCTTT.

The V gene is TRBV5-1, the J gene TRBJ2-3; TRBD2 aligns across 11 bases. This CDR3 is 16 amino acids long. Trimming removed 2 bases from V and 4 bases from J; junction bases left unmatched: 6. The germline CDR1 and CDR2 sequences are SGHRS and YFSETQ. The CDR3 region is CASSFSSGRTPDTQYF. CDR3 coding DNA: TGCGCCAGCAGCTTCTCTAGCGGGAGGACCCCAGATACGCAGTATTTT.

The chain combines TRBV3-1 (or the pseudogene TRBV3-2) with TRBJ2-5, with 11 bases that match TRBD2. There are 16 residues in the CDR3. The germline V gene encodes CDR1 LGHDT and CDR2 YNNKEL (reference sequence). V trimming: 4 bases; J trimming: 7 bases; junction bases outside the gene matches: 11. The CDR3 DNA follows: TGTGCCAGCAGCCTCTCTAGCGGGGGGCCCTCCGGGACCCAGTACTTC. As protein: CASSLSSGGPSGTQYF.

This chain joins TRBV6-2 or TRBV6-3 and TRBJ1-2, with 7 bases that match TRBD1. V gave up 4 bases and J gave up 3 bases; unmatched junction bases: 2. CDR3 length: 13 residues. The V gene's germline CDR1 is MNHEY and CDR2 SVGEGT. CDR3 nucleotides: TGTGCCAGCAGTTTAACAGGGGACTATGGCTACACCTTC. Residues: CASSLTGDYGYTF.

The chain uses TRBV3-1 (or the pseudogene TRBV3-2) and TRBJ2-1; 11 nucleotides line up with TRBD2. Trimming removed 3 bases from V and 3 bases from J; junction bases left unmatched: 1. The CDR3 loop spans 15 amino acids. Looked up from germline, CDR1 is LGHDT and CDR2 is YNNKEL (reference sequence). CDR3 residues: CASSQGLAVYNEQFF. CDR3 DNA sequence: TGTGCCAGCAGCCAGGGACTAGCGGTCTACAATGAGCAGTTCTTC.

The count of this clone is one. The J gene is TRBJ1-1, the V gene TRBV19; D gene unclear. The CDR3 is 13 residues long. Deletions cut 4 bases from V and 11 bases from J, with 17 bases between. Germline-derived CDR1 and CDR2 are LNHDA and SQIVND (reference sequence). The CDR3 nucleotides are TGTGCCAGTAGTACCTCGACGGGATTGCGCGCTTTCTTT. This codes for CASSTSTGLRAFF.

The chain is built from TRBV15 and TRBJ2-1; 11 bases agree with TRBD2. CDR1 and CDR2 from the germline V gene are LNHNV and YYDKDF (reference sequence). The CDR3 extends over 15 amino acids. The trim removed 7 bases at V and 9 bases at J, leaving 11 bases unmatched. CDR3 sequence reads: CATTVIAGGRGEQFF. In DNA form, the CDR3 reads TGTGCCACCACTGTAATAGCGGGAGGGCGCGGTGAGCAGTTCTTC.

This rearrangement joins TRBV24-1 to TRBJ2-1; D possibly corresponds to TRBD2 (6 bases). The V gene's germline CDR1 is KGHDR and CDR2 SFDVKD. Trimming stripped 4 bases from V and 7 bases from J, with 19 bases between. The CDR3 length is 16 residues. CDR3 nucleotides: TGTGCCACCAGTGACCCTAAGGGGACTCAGAGGAATGAGCAGTTCTTC. Translation gives CATSDPKGTQRNEQFF.

This chain joins TRBV6-5 and TRBJ1-5; D remains unclear. The V and J ends lost 6 bases and 7 bases respectively, with 16 bases between them. The CDR3 length is 14 residues. Germline CDR1 MNHEY, CDR2 SVGAGI. CDR3 nucleotide sequence: TGTGCCAGCAGGTCGGGTCTTAGCGGACAGCCCCAGCATTTT. It encodes CASRSGLSGQPQHF.

The V gene is TRBV6-1, the J gene TRBJ2-7; no clear D gene. V lost 0 bases, J lost 4 bases, and 7 bases lay in between. Germline-derived CDR1 and CDR2 are MNHNS and SASEGT. The length of the CDR3 is 13 residues. The CDR3 reads CASSEALRYEQYF. CDR3 DNA sequence: TGTGCCAGCAGTGAAGCTTTGAGGTACGAGCAGTACTTC.

The genes are TRBV9 and TRBJ2-1, with 13 bases that match TRBD2. The V gene end was trimmed by 0 bases and the J gene end by 8 bases; junction bases not matched to a gene: 8. Germline CDR1 reads SGDLS; CDR2 reads YYNGEE. The CDR3 runs to 17 residues. The CDR3 region has the DNA TGTGCCAGCAGCGTAGAGACTAGCGGGGGGAGGCGCGATGAGCAGTTCTTC. Translated: CASSVETSGGRRDEQFF.

The genes are TRBV19 and TRBJ1-1; possible D gene TRBD1, 6 bases. Germline assignment: CDR1 LNHDA and CDR2 SQIVND (reference sequence). Trimming pared 6 bases from V and 5 bases from J, leaving 19 bases between. The CDR3 has 15 amino acids. CDR3 nucleotides: TGTGCCAGTAGAAAGGCAGGGGAAGGCGGTACTGAAGCTTTCTTT. Protein sequence: CASRKAGEGGTEAFF.

J is TRBJ2-7 and V is TRBV10-1, with a weak D call TRBD1 (6 bases). CDR1 and CDR2 from the germline V gene are WNHNN and SYGVQD (reference sequence). This CDR3 has 19 residues. V was cut by 0 bases and J by 6 bases, with 27 bases left in between. CDR3: CASSESGHTINYLLSEQYF. CDR3 sequence (DNA): TGCGCCAGCAGTGAGTCGGGACACACCATCAATTACCTACTGTCCGAGCAGTACTTC.

The chain recombines TRBV19 with TRBJ1-1; tentatively, D is TRBD1 (5 bases). The germline CDR1 and CDR2 sequences are LNHDA and SQIVND (reference sequence). CDR3 length equals 14 residues. Trimming removed 6 bases from V and 0 bases from J, with 11 bases in between. Written as DNA, the CDR3 is TGTGCCAGTAGCCGAGACAGCCTGAACACTGAAGCTTTCTTT. Protein sequence: CASSRDSLNTEAFF.

This chain links TRBV29-1 with TRBJ2-7; a possible D gene is TRBD2 (5 bases). Trimming removed 3 bases at V and 3 bases at J, with 18 bases between. CDR3 length equals 15 residues. CDR1 and CDR2 (germline): SQVTM, ANQGSEA. Here the CDR3 DNA reads TGCAGCGTTGACGGACCTGGAGGTCCCGACTACGAGCAGTACTTC. Translating gives CSVDGPGGPDYEQYF.

This chain uses TRBV27 with TRBJ1-1; 7 bases line up with TRBD1. Per germline, CDR1 MNHEY and CDR2 SMNVEV (reference sequence). Trimming cost V 5 bases and J 4 bases; bases outside gene matches: 4. This CDR3 region has 13 residues. The CDR3 here is CASSLTGSTEAFF. The CDR3 DNA reads TGTGCCAGCAGTCTGACAGGGAGCACTGAAGCTTTCTTT.

The rearrangement uses TRBV7-3 and TRBJ2-3; 10 bases are a match to TRBD2. Germline loops: CDR1 SGHTA, CDR2 FQGTGA. Trimming took 3 bases from V and 4 from J; bases not matched to a gene: 1. This CDR3 spans 14 amino acids. CDR3 DNA sequence: TGTGCCAGCAGCTTTAGCGGGGGGCCAGATACGCAGTATTTT. Its translation is CASSFSGGPDTQYF.

In nucleotides, the CDR3 is TGTGCCAGCAGTTTCCAGGGAAACTATGGCTACACCTTC. It specifies CASSFQGNYGYTF. The V and J genes are TRBV28 and TRBJ1-2; tentatively, D is TRBD1 (5 bases). Per the germline V gene, CDR1 is MDHEN and CDR2 is SYDVKM. Deletions cut 3 bases from V and 2 bases from J, with 7 bases between. The CDR3 is 13 amino acids.

The V call is TRBV7-3, the J call TRBJ2-5, with TRBD2 matching over 9 bases. CDR1 SGHTA and CDR2 FQGTGA come from the germline V gene. The CDR3 has 14 residues. J lost 4 bases, V lost 8 bases, and 8 bases had no gene match. Here the CDR3 reads CASGTGREGETQYF. CDR3 nucleotide sequence: TGTGCCAGCGGCACGGGGCGGGAGGGAGAGACCCAGTACTTC. Combining the CDR3 with reference TRBV7-3 and TRBJ2-5 gives the whole variable domain GAGVSQTPSNKVTEKGKYVELRCDPISGHTALYWYRQSLGQGPEFLIYFQGTGAADDSGLPNDRFFAVRPEGSVSTLKIQRTERGDSAVYLCASGTGREGETQYFGPGTRLLVL.

This chain connects TRBV4-3 to TRBJ1-5, with TRBD1 identical over 10 bases. Trimming removed 4 bases from V and 5 bases from J; junction bases left unmatched: 8. The CDR3 consists of 16 residues. The V gene's germline CDR1 is LGHNA and CDR2 YSLEER. The CDR3 protein is CASSPSTGTGDQPQHF. CDR3 DNA sequence: TGCGCCAGCAGCCCCTCGACCGGGACAGGGGATCAGCCCCAGCATTTT.